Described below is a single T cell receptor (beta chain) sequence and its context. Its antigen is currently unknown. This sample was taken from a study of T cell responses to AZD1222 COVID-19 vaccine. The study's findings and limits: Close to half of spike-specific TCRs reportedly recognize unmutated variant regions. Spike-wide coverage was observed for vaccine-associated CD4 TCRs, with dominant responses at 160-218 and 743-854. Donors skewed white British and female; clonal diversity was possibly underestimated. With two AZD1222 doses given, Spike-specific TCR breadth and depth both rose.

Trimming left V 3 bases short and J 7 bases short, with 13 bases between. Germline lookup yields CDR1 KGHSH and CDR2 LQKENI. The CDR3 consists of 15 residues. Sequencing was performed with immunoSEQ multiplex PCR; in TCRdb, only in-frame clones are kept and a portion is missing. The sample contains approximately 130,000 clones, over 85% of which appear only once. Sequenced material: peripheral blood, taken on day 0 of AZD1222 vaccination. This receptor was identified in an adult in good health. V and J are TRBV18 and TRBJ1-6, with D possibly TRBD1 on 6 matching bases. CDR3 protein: CASSPGQQSNSPLHF. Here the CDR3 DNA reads TGTGCCAGCTCACCTGGACAGCAATCCAATTCACCCCTCCACTTT.